Described below is a single TCR beta chain sequence and its context. Antigen specificity is unknown. Treatment noted: around 19 received Ad26.COV2.S at low or high dose, single or two shots; about 5 received placebo; per-sample allocation not given. Sampling took place 63 days after the first vaccine or placebo injection. These data are taken from a study of Ad26.COV2.S vaccination and SARS-CoV-2 variants. Findings and caveats of the study: Similar non-spike TCR breadth was seen in vaccine and placebo recipients.

Germline-derived CDR1 and CDR2 are SGHDN and FVKESK. The CDR3 runs 13 residues. Losses at the gene ends were 1 base for V and 4 bases for J; bases not matched to a gene: 0. Profiling relied on immunoSEQ multiplex PCR, and the TCRdb table lists in-frame clones only, not all of them. The table has fewer than 900,000 clones, 89% seen once; the top ten hold over 1.3%. The source was peripheral blood, collected in a trial of Ad26.COV2.S vaccine versus placebo. This receptor was obtained from a person aged 18-60 years who received the Ad26.COV2.S COVID-19 vaccine or a placebo. The V call is TRBV14, the J call TRBJ1-2, with 7 bases fitting TRBD1. DNA of the CDR3: TGTGCCAGCAGCCAAGGGACAGGCTATGGCTACACCTTC. Encoded protein: CASSQGTGYGYTF.